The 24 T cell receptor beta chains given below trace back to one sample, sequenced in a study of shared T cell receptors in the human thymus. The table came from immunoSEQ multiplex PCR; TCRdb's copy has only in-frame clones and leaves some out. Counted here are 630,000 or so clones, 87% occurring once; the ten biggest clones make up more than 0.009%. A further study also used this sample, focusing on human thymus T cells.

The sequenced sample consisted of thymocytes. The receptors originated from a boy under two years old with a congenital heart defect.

CDR3 in amino acids: CASSQDTGLAGRDEQFF. CDR3 DNA: TGCGCCAGCAGCCAAGATACCGGACTAGCGGGAAGGGATGAGCAGTTCTTC. The rearrangement joins TRBV4-3 to TRBJ2-1, with 12 bases lining up with TRBD2. CDR3 length: 17 residues. V lost 0 bases to trimming and J lost 8 bases; unmatched junction nucleotides: 8. CDR1 is LGHNA, CDR2 YSLEER, per germline.

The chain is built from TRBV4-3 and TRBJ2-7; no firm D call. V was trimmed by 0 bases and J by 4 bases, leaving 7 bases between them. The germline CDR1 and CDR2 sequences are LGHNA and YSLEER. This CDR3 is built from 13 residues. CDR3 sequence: CASSQDPDYEQYF. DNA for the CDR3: TGCGCCAGCAGCCAAGATCCAGATTACGAGCAGTACTTC.

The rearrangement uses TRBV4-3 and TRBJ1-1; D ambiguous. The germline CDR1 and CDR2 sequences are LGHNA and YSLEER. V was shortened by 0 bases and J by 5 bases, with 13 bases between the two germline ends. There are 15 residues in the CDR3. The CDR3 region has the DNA TGCGCCAGCAGCCAAGACGGTGGACGGGGAACTGAAGCTTTCTTT. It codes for CASSQDGGRGTEAFF.

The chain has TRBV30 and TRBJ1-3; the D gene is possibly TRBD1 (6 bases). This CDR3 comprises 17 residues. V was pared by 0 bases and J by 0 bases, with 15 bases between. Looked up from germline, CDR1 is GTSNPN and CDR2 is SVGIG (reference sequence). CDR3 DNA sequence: TGTGCCTGGAGTGTACGGCCGAGGGGGAGCTCTGGAAACACCATATATTTT. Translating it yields CAWSVRPRGSSGNTIYF.

This CDR3 reads CASRTTVNTEAFF. The CDR3 nucleotides are TGTGCCAGCAGAACGACAGTGAACACTGAAGCTTTCTTT. The chain combines TRBV27 with TRBJ1-1, with a possible D match to TRBD1 (5 bases). V was cut by 6 bases and J by 0 bases, with 8 bases left in between. CDR1 is MNHEY, CDR2 SMNVEV, per germline (reference sequence). This CDR3 spans 13 amino acids.

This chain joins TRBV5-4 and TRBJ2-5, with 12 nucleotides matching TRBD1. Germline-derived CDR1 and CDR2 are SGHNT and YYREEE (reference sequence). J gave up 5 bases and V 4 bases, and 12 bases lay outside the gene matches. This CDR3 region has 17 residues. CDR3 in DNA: TGTGCCAGCAGCAACGGGACAGGGGGCGCGATAAGGGAGACCCAGTACTTC. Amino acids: CASSNGTGGAIRETQYF. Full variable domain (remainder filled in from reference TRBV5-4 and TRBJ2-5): ETGVTQSPTHLIKTRGQQVTLRCSSQSGHNTVSWYQQALGQGPQFIFQYYREEENGRGNFPPRFSGLQFPNYSSELNVNALELDDSALYLCASSNGTGGAIRETQYFGPGTRLLVL.

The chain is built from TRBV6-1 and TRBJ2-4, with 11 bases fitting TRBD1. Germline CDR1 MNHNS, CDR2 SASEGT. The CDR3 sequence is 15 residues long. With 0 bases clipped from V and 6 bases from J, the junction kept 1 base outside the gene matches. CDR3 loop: CASSEAGTGGNIQYF. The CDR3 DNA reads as TGTGCCAGCAGTGAAGCGGGGACAGGGGGAAACATTCAGTACTTC.

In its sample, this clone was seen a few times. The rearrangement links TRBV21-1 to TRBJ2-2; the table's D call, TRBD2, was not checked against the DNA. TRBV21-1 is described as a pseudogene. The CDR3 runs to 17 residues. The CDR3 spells CASSKRRWREGTGELFF. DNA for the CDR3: TGTGCCAGCAGCAAAAGACGGTGGCGAGAGGGCACCGGGGAGCTGTTTTTT.

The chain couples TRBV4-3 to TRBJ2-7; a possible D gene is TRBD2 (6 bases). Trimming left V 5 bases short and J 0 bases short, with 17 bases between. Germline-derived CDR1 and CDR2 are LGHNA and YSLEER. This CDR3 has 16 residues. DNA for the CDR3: TGCGCCAGCAGCACTACCCCGCGGGAAAGCTCCTACGAGCAGTACTTC. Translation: CASSTTPRESSYEQYF.

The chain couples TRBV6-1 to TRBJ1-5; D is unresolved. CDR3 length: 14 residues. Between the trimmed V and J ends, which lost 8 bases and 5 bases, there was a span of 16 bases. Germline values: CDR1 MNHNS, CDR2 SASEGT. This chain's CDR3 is CASFFEGVDQPQHF. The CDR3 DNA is TGTGCCAGCTTCTTTGAGGGCGTTGATCAGCCCCAGCATTTT.

CDR3 protein: CASSVALSSGTYEQYF. CDR3 nucleotide sequence: TGTGCCAGCAGCGTAGCTTTGAGTAGCGGGACCTACGAGCAGTACTTC. The chain recombines TRBV9 with TRBJ2-7; 8 nucleotides match TRBD2. The CDR3 has 16 residues. Germline CDR1 SGDLS, CDR2 YYNGEE. Trimming cost V 0 bases and J 2 bases; bases outside gene matches: 7.

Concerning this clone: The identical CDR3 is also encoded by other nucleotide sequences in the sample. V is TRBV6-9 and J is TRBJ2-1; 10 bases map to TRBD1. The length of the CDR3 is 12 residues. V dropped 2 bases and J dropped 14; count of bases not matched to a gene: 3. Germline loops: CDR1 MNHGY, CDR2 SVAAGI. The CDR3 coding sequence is TGTGCCAGCAGTTATAAGGGACAGGGGAAGTTCTTC. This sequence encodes CASSYKGQGKFF.

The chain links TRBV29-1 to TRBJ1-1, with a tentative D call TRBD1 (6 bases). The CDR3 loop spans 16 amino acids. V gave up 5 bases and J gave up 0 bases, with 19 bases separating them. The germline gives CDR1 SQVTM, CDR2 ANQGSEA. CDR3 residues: CSVMAKSQGLNTEAFF. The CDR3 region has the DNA TGCAGCGTTATGGCTAAATCACAGGGATTGAACACTGAAGCTTTCTTT.

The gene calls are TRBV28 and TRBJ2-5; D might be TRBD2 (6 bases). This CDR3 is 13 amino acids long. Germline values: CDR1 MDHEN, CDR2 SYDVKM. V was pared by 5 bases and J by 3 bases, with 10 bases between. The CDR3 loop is CASSGTREETQYF. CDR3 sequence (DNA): TGTGCCAGCAGTGGGACTCGGGAAGAGACCCAGTACTTC.

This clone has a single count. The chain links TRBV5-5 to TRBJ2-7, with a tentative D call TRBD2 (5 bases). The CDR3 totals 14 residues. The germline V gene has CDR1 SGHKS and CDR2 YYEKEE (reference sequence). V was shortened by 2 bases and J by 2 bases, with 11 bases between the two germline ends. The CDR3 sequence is CASSLEAGAYEQYF. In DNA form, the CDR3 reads TGTGCCAGCAGCTTAGAGGCGGGCGCCTACGAGCAGTACTTC.

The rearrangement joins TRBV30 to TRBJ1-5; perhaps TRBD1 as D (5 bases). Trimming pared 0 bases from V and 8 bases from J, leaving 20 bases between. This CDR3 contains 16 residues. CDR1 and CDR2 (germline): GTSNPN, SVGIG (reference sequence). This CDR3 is CAWSVNGRRTIKPQHF. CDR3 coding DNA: TGTGCCTGGAGTGTAAATGGGCGCAGGACAATCAAGCCCCAGCATTTT.

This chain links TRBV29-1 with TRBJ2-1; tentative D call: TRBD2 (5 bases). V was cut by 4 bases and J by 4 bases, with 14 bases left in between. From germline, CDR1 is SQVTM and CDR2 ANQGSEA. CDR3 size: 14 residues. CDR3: CSVVERSLYNEQFF. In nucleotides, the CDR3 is TGCAGCGTTGTTGAGCGGTCCTTATACAATGAGCAGTTCTTC.

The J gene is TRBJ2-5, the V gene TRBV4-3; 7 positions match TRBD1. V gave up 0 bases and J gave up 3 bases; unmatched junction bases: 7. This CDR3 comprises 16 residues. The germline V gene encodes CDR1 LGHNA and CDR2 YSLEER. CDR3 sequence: CASSQDRGRGKETQYF. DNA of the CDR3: TGCGCCAGCAGCCAAGATCGCGGCAGGGGGAAAGAGACCCAGTACTTC.

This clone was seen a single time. The CDR3 region is CASSYLRRGSSYEQYF. DNA for the CDR3: TGTGCCAGCAGTTATCTTAGACGGGGGAGCTCCTACGAGCAGTACTTC. The chain recombines TRBV28 with TRBJ2-7; tentative D call: TRBD2 (6 bases). Germline V gives CDR1 MDHEN, CDR2 SYDVKM. Trimming shortened V by 4 bases and J by 0 bases, and 16 bases separated the two germline ends. The CDR3 is 16 amino acids.

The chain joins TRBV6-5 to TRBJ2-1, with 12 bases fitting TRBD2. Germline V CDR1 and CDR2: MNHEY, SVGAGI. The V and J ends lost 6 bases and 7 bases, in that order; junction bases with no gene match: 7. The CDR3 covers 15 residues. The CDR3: CASSRLAGGRNEQFF. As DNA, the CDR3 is TGTGCCAGCAGCCGCCTAGCGGGAGGGCGTAATGAGCAGTTCTTC.

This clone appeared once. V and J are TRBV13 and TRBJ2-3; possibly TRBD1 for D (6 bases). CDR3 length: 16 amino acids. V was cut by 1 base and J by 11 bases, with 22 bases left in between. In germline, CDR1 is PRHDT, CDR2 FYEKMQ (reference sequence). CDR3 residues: CASSLVGATQGRWQYF. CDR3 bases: TGTGCCAGCAGCTTAGTGGGGGCAACCCAGGGTCGTTGGCAGTATTTT.

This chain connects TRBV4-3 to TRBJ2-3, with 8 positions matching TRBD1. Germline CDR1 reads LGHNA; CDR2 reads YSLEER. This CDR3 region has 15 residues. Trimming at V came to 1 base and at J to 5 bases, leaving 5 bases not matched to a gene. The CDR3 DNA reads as TGCGCCAGCAGCCAAGTGGACAGGGTGGGAGATACGCAGTATTTT. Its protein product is CASSQVDRVGDTQYF.

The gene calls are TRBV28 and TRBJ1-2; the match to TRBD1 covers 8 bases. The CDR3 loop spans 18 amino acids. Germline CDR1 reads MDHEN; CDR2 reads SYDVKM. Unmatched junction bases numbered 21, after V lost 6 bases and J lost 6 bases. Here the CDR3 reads CASRLGQDVAENKNGYTF. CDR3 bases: TGTGCCAGCAGACTGGGACAGGACGTAGCTGAGAATAAAAATGGCTACACCTTC.

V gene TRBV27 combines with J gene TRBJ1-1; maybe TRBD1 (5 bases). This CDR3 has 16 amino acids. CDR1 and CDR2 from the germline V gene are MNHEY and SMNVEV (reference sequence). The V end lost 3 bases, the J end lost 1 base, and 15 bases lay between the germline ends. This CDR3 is CASSFRQGIRNTEAFF. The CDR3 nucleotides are TGTGCCAGCAGTTTTAGGCAGGGCATCAGGAACACTGAAGCTTTCTTT.